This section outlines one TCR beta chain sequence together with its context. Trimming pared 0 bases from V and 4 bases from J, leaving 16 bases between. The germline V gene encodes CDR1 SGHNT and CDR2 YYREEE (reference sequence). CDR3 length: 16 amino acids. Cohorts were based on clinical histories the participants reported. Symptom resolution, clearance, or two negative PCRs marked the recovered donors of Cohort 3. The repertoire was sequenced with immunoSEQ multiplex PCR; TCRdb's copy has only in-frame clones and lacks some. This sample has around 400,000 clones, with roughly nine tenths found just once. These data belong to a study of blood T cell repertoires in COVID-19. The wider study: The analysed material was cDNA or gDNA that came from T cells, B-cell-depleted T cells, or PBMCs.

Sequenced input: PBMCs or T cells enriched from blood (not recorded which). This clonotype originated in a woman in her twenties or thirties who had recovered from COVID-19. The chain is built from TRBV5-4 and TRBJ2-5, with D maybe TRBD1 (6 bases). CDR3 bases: TGTGCCAGCAGCTTGGGTGGTGGGGGCCCGGCAGAGACCCAGTACTTC. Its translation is CASSLGGGGPAETQYF. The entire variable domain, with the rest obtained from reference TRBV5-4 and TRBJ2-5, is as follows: ETGVTQSPTHLIKTRGQQVTLRCSSQSGHNTVSWYQQALGQGPQFIFQYYREEENGRGNFPPRFSGLQFPNYSSELNVNALELDDSALYLCASSLGGGGPAETQYFGPGTRLLVL.